The 11 T cell receptor beta chains given below trace back to one sample, sequenced in a study of blood T cell repertoires in COVID-19. Sequencing used immunoSEQ multiplex PCR; TCRdb keeps in-frame clones, though not all of them. The data hold a few hundred thousand clones, with approximately 82% observed a single time. The material sequenced was peripheral blood. Receptor source: a woman of 80 years or more with acute or convalescent COVID-19.

The CDR3 loop is CASSPRQGSGELFF. As DNA, the CDR3 is TGTGCCAGCAGCCCCCGACAGGGATCCGGGGAGCTGTTTTTT. V is TRBV7-2 and J is TRBJ2-2; the match to TRBD1 covers 7 bases. This CDR3 is 14 amino acids long. Germline CDR1 and CDR2: SGHTA and FQGNSA. J lost 6 bases, V lost 5 bases, and 6 bases had no gene match.

This clone was counted once. The chain has TRBV7-2 and TRBJ1-1; the match to TRBD1 covers 8 bases. Germline CDR1 reads SGHTA; CDR2 reads FQGNSA. The CDR3 runs 14 residues. The ends lost 6 bases at V and 4 bases at J; junction bases unmatched: 7. The CDR3 DNA reads TGTGCCAGCAGGTCGACAGGGGTCAGCACTGAAGCTTTCTTT. The encoded protein is CASRSTGVSTEAFF.

The V gene is TRBV5-1, the J gene TRBJ2-1; D perhaps matches TRBD2 (5 bases). Trimming left V 5 bases short and J 6 bases short, with 12 bases between. Germline V lookup: CDR1 SGHRS, CDR2 YFSETQ. The CDR3 extends over 13 amino acids. CDR3 nucleotide sequence: TGCGCCAGCAGGGTCGACTACGCCAATGAGCAGTTCTTC. Residues: CASRVDYANEQFF. The full variable domain, completed using reference TRBV5-1 and TRBJ2-1, is KAGVTQTPRYLIKTRGQQVTLSCSPISGHRSVSWYQQTPGQGLQFLFEYFSETQRNKGNFPGRFSGRQFSNSRSEMNVSTLELGDSALYLCASRVDYANEQFFGPGTRLTVL.

This clone was picked up a small number of times. The V call is TRBV7-9, the J call TRBJ1-2, with unresolved D. Looked up from germline, CDR1 is SEHNR and CDR2 is FQNEAQ (reference sequence). V lost 2 bases and J lost 5, with 6 bases in between. The CDR3 runs 12 residues. The CDR3 nucleotides are TGTGCCAGCAGCTTATCATTTTATGGCTACACCTTC. Translation gives CASSLSFYGYTF.

J is TRBJ1-5 and V is TRBV6-5; TRBD1 agrees at 7 bases. The trim removed 2 bases at V and 2 bases at J, leaving 6 bases unmatched. This CDR3 has 16 residues. Looked up from germline, CDR1 is MNHEY and CDR2 is SVGAGI. CDR3 DNA: TGTGCCAGCAGTTACGGTAGGGGGCTACGCAATCAGCCCCAGCATTTT. This translates into CASSYGRGLRNQPQHF.

In its sample, this clone was seen once. The chain uses TRBV12-3 or TRBV12-4 and TRBJ1-1, with D unresolved. Trimming cost V 3 bases and J 4 bases, with 9 bases left between them. The CDR3 consists of 13 residues. The CDR3 coding sequence is TGTGCCAGCAGTTTCTCGGGTACCACTGAAGCTTTCTTT. Its translation is CASSFSGTTEAFF.

The gene calls are TRBV12-5 and TRBJ2-3, with TRBD2 matching over 7 bases. The CDR3 spans 14 residues. V gave up 6 bases and J gave up 1 base; unmatched junction bases: 4. The germline CDR1 and CDR2 sequences are LGHNT and FRNRAP. CDR3 DNA sequence: TGTGCTAGTGGACAGCGGGGCGGCACAGATACGCAGTATTTT. It yields the protein CASGQRGGTDTQYF. The variable domain in full, with the rest retrieved from reference TRBV12-5 and TRBJ2-3, is DARVTQTPRHKVTEMGQEVTMRCQPILGHNTVFWYRQTMMQGLELLAYFRNRAPLDDSGMPKDRFSAEMPDATLATLKIQPSEPRDSAVYFCASGQRGGTDTQYFGPGTRLTVL.

The chain employs TRBV7-3 and TRBJ1-2; the match to TRBD1 covers 11 bases. Germline trimming cut 1 base from V and 6 bases from J; bases unmatched to any gene: 7. Germline CDR1 reads SGHTA; CDR2 reads FQGTGA. The CDR3 runs to 16 residues. The DNA of the CDR3 is TGTGCCAGCAGCTTAAACCCGGGACAGGGGGTTGATGGCTACACCTTC. This gives the protein CASSLNPGQGVDGYTF.

The chain links TRBV11-2 to TRBJ2-1; D uncertain. Germline assignment: CDR1 SGHAT and CDR2 FQNNGV. This CDR3 is 12 amino acids long. Trimming removed 4 bases from V and 9 bases from J, with 10 bases in between. CDR3: CASSSQVIEQFF. DNA for the CDR3: TGTGCCAGCAGCTCGCAGGTTATTGAGCAGTTCTTC.

V and J are TRBV5-1 and TRBJ1-4, with 8 bases that match TRBD1. The CDR3 sequence is 16 residues long. V gave up 2 bases and J gave up 1 base; unmatched junction bases: 4. Germline CDR1 SGHRS, CDR2 YFSETQ. CDR3 nucleotides: TGCGCCAGCAGCTTCGGACAGGGCATAACTAATGAAAAACTGTTTTTT. Its protein product is CASSFGQGITNEKLFF.

J is TRBJ2-3 and V is TRBV2, with D perhaps matching TRBD2 (6 bases). Trimming left V 5 bases short and J 0 bases short, with 12 bases between. The germline CDR1 and CDR2 sequences are SNHLY and FYNNEI. CDR3 length: 15 residues. CDR3 nucleotide sequence: TGTGCCAGCAGTCCTTTAGCGGCTAGCACAGATACGCAGTATTTT. This sequence encodes CASSPLAASTDTQYF.